These T cell receptor beta chains were read from a single sample in a study of T cell changes during pregnancy in multiple sclerosis. TCRdb's table, derived via immunoSEQ multiplex PCR, lists solely in-frame clones and lacks some. The sample has fewer than 50,000 clones, less than 90% seen once; the top ten hold around 0.63%. The source was CD4+ T cells from peripheral blood mononuclear cells, collected in the first trimester of pregnancy. These receptors all come from a female donor with multiple sclerosis, enrolled in a pregnancy study. The CDR3 runs from the conserved cysteine through the conserved F or W. D genes are given only for firm matches. Size is omitted from some rows. Given values are once, few, many or a class for expanded clones.

size: -; J: TRBJ2-7; V: TRBV5-5; D: TRBD2; CDR3: CASSLSSGSGEQYF; DNA: TGTGCCAGCAGCTTATCTAGCGGGAGCGGCGAGCAGTACTTC
size: -; J: TRBJ2-2; V: TRBV27; D: TRBD2; CDR3: CASSLTRGLAGVTGELFF; DNA: TGTGCCAGCAGTTTAACGCGCGGGCTAGCGGGAGTAACCGGGGAGCTGTTTTTT
size: -; J: TRBJ1-1; V: TRBV18; D: TRBD1; CDR3: CASSPLDRGRMDTEAFF; DNA: TGTGCCAGCTCACCCCTGGACAGGGGGCGGATGGACACTGAAGCTTTCTTT
size: -; J: TRBJ2-2; V: TRBV19; D: -; CDR3: CASNRGGNTGELFF; DNA: TGTGCCAGTAACAGGGGGGGAAACACCGGGGAGCTGTTTTTT
size: -; J: TRBJ2-5; V: TRBV20-1; D: -; CDR3: CSAPPGETQYF; DNA: TGCAGTGCCCCGCCGGGAGAGACCCAGTACTTC
size: -; J: TRBJ1-1; V: TRBV28; D: TRBD1; CDR3: CASSFPGTDTEAFF; DNA: TGTGCCAGCAGTTTCCCCGGGACAGATACTGAAGCTTTCTTT
size: -; J: TRBJ2-7; V: TRBV5-5; D: -; CDR3: CASSRPGGLPYEQYF; DNA: TGTGCCAGCAGCCGTCCCGGGGGGCTGCCCTACGAGCAGTACTTC
size: -; J: TRBJ2-7; V: TRBV19; D: -; CDR3: CASSSRVNEQYF; DNA: TGTGCCAGTAGTTCGAGGGTCAACGAGCAGTACTTC
size: -; J: TRBJ2-7; V: TRBV5-5; D: TRBD1; CDR3: CASSLGTGISYEQYF; DNA: TGTGCCAGCAGCTTAGGGACAGGGATATCCTACGAGCAGTACTTC
size: -; J: TRBJ2-7; V: TRBV5-1; D: TRBD2; CDR3: CASRRGESPYEQYF; DNA: TGCGCCAGCCGACGGGGGGAGTCACCCTACGAGCAGTACTTC
size: -; J: TRBJ1-4; V: TRBV5-1; D: TRBD1; CDR3: CASSWGQFATNEKLFF; DNA: TGCGCCAGCAGCTGGGGACAGTTTGCAACTAATGAAAAACTGTTTTTT
size: -; J: TRBJ2-1; V: TRBV6-6; D: TRBD2; CDR3: CASSPAGEYNEQFF; DNA: TGTGCCAGCAGTCCTGCGGGGGAGTACAATGAGCAGTTCTTC
size: once; J: TRBJ2-3; V: TRBV5-5; D: -; CDR3: CASSLYVSGGTDTQYF; DNA: TGTGCCAGCAGCTTGTACGTATCCGGGGGCACAGATACGCAGTATTTT
size: -; J: TRBJ2-7; V: TRBV6-5; D: TRBD2; CDR3: CASSQQPTSGHEQYF; DNA: TGTGCCAGCAGTCAACAACCGACTAGCGGCCACGAGCAGTACTTC
size: -; J: TRBJ2-5; V: TRBV5-4; D: TRBD2; CDR3: CASSLGLAGGGETQYF; DNA: TGTGCCAGCAGCTTGGGACTAGCGGGAGGAGGTGAGACCCAGTACTTC
size: -; J: TRBJ1-2; V: TRBV7-8; D: -; CDR3: CASSLDNQVGYTF; DNA: TGTGCCAGCAGCTTAGATAATCAGGTTGGCTACACCTTC
size: -; J: TRBJ2-5; V: TRBV7-9; D: TRBD1; CDR3: CASSQGAGTETQYF; DNA: TGTGCCAGCAGCCAGGGGGCAGGGACGGAGACCCAGTACTTC
size: once; J: TRBJ1-2; V: TRBV4-3; D: -; CDR3: CASSPTVSGYGYTF; DNA: TGCGCCAGCAGCCCGACAGTTTCGGGCTATGGCTACACCTTC
size: -; J: TRBJ2-4; V: TRBV5-4; D: TRBD1; CDR3: CASSRATLGQGAQNIQYF; DNA: TGTGCCAGCAGCCGGGCAACTTTGGGACAGGGGGCACAAAACATTCAGTACTTC
size: -; J: TRBJ2-1; V: TRBV29-1; D: -; CDR3: CSVAMSSYNEQFF; DNA: TGCAGCGTAGCCATGAGCTCCTACAATGAGCAGTTCTTC
size: -; J: TRBJ2-5; V: TRBV6-1; D: -; CDR3: CASSELGSARIQTQYF; DNA: TGTGCCAGCAGTGAACTCGGGTCTGCCCGAATACAGACCCAGTACTTC
size: -; J: TRBJ1-5; V: TRBV19; D: -; CDR3: CASSITAGASFQPQHF; DNA: TGTGCCAGTAGTATTACGGCGGGGGCCTCGTTTCAGCCCCAGCATTTT
size: -; J: TRBJ1-1; V: TRBV5-5; D: -; CDR3: CASSVRSPGFSDASLRAFF; DNA: TGTGCCAGCAGCGTACGGTCCCCAGGATTTAGCGATGCGTCCCTACGAGCTTTCTTT
size: -; J: TRBJ1-1; V: TRBV5-1; D: -; CDR3: CASSGATSRNTEAFF; DNA: TGCGCCAGCAGCGGTGCCACTTCCCGGAACACTGAAGCTTTCTTT
size: -; J: TRBJ2-7; V: TRBV6-5; D: -; CDR3: CASMAVPYEQYF; DNA: TGTGCCAGCATGGCGGTTCCCTACGAGCAGTACTTC
size: -; J: TRBJ1-5; V: TRBV10-3; D: TRBD1; CDR3: CAISESTGGQPQHF; DNA: TGTGCCATCAGTGAGTCGACAGGGGGCCAGCCCCAGCATTTT
size: -; J: TRBJ2-7; V: TRBV20-1; D: -; CDR3: CSALLPYEQYF; DNA: TGCAGTGCTCTATTACCCTACGAGCAGTACTTC
size: -; J: TRBJ2-5; V: TRBV4-1; D: -; CDR3: CASSRAWDSQETQYF; DNA: TGCGCCAGCAGCCGAGCATGGGACTCACAAGAGACCCAGTACTTC
size: -; J: TRBJ1-5; V: TRBV5-4; D: TRBD1; CDR3: CASSLLDRVQPQHF; DNA: TGTGCCAGCAGCTTGTTAGACAGGGTCCAGCCCCAGCATTTT
size: -; J: TRBJ1-2; V: TRBV18; D: -; CDR3: CASSPYLHTPRDSTSYGYTF; DNA: TGTGCCAGCTCACCGTACCTCCATACCCCTAGAGACAGTACGAGCTATGGCTACACCTTC
size: once; J: TRBJ2-1; V: TRBV27; D: TRBD2; CDR3: CASSLRTSGSIFHNEQFF; DNA: TGTGCCAGCAGCCTTAGGACTAGCGGGAGTATATTCCACAATGAGCAGTTCTTC
size: -; J: TRBJ1-1; V: TRBV30; D: -; CDR3: CAWIPGSGLNTEAFF; DNA: TGTGCCTGGATACCGGGCAGCGGCCTGAACACTGAAGCTTTCTTT
size: once; J: TRBJ1-1; V: TRBV2; D: -; CDR3: CASSFGQRNTEAFF; DNA: TGTGCCAGCAGTTTCGGACAACGGAACACTGAAGCTTTCTTT
size: -; J: TRBJ2-1; V: TRBV11-2; D: TRBD2; CDR3: CASSSNVLAGAYNEQFF; DNA: TGTGCCAGCAGCTCCAACGTACTAGCGGGCGCCTACAATGAGCAGTTCTTC
size: -; J: TRBJ2-3; V: TRBV10-2; D: -; CDR3: CASRPGTRQGDTQYF; DNA: TGCGCCAGCAGGCCCGGGACTAGACAGGGCGATACGCAGTATTTT
size: -; J: TRBJ2-7; V: TRBV14; D: TRBD1; CDR3: CASSLIGQGSREHEQYF; DNA: TGTGCCAGCAGCCTTATCGGACAGGGGAGTAGAGAGCACGAGCAGTACTTC
size: -; J: TRBJ1-5; V: TRBV2; D: TRBD1; CDR3: CASSEGQGVGQPQHF; DNA: TGTGCCAGCAGTGAGGGCCAGGGGGTTGGTCAGCCCCAGCATTTT
size: -; J: TRBJ2-3; V: TRBV6-6; D: -; CDR3: CASSYQGSSTDTQYF; DNA: TGTGCCAGCAGTTACCAGGGATCTAGCACAGATACGCAGTATTTT
size: -; J: TRBJ1-2; V: TRBV4-1; D: -; CDR3: CASSRPLGADGYTF; DNA: TGCGCCAGCAGCCGGCCCTTGGGGGCAGATGGCTACACCTTC
size: -; J: TRBJ1-1; V: TRBV5-6; D: TRBD1; CDR3: CASSSPTGLSTEAFF; DNA: TGTGCCAGCAGCTCCCCGACAGGGCTCAGCACTGAAGCTTTCTTT
size: -; J: TRBJ2-1; V: TRBV5-1; D: TRBD1; CDR3: CASSFSIGQGARSYNEQFF; DNA: TGCGCCAGCAGCTTTTCCATCGGACAGGGGGCGCGGTCCTACAATGAGCAGTTCTTC
size: -; J: TRBJ2-1; V: TRBV29-1; D: -; CDR3: CSANPSVRYNEQFF; DNA: TGCAGCGCGAACCCTAGCGTGCGTTACAATGAGCAGTTCTTC
size: -; J: TRBJ2-2; V: TRBV11-2; D: -; CDR3: CASSLLGTGVSTGELFF; DNA: TGTGCCAGCAGCTTACTCGGGACGGGAGTATCCACCGGGGAGCTGTTTTTT
size: -; J: TRBJ2-7; V: TRBV5-5; D: TRBD1; CDR3: CASSYATGGYEQYF; DNA: TGTGCCAGCAGCTATGCGACAGGGGGCTACGAGCAGTACTTC
size: -; J: TRBJ2-7; V: TRBV30; D: TRBD2; CDR3: CAWSRISGRSYEQYF; DNA: TGTGCCTGGAGTAGGATTAGCGGGAGATCCTACGAGCAGTACTTC
size: -; J: TRBJ1-1; V: TRBV5-1; D: -; CDR3: CASSFAGSGDTEAFF; DNA: TGCGCCAGCAGCTTCGCAGGTTCCGGGGACACTGAAGCTTTCTTT
size: -; J: TRBJ1-2; V: TRBV10-3; D: TRBD1; CDR3: CANREGTEVYGYTF; DNA: TGTGCCAACCGGGAAGGGACAGAGGTCTATGGCTACACCTTC
size: -; J: TRBJ2-7; V: TRBV29-1; D: -; CDR3: CSANGGGSYEQYF; DNA: TGCAGCGCCAACGGGGGAGGATCCTACGAGCAGTACTTC
size: -; J: TRBJ1-1; V: TRBV10-3; D: TRBD1; CDR3: CAISSTGQLNTEAFF; DNA: TGTGCCATCAGTTCTACGGGACAGTTAAACACTGAAGCTTTCTTT
size: -; J: TRBJ1-2; V: TRBV5-1; D: -; CDR3: CASSLVGQGTNYGYTF; DNA: TGCGCCAGCAGCTTGGTAGGCCAGGGGACTAACTATGGCTACACCTTC
size: -; J: TRBJ2-1; V: TRBV7-3; D: -; CDR3: CASSLFKGAYNEQFF; DNA: TGTGCCAGCAGCTTATTTAAAGGGGCCTACAATGAGCAGTTCTTC
size: -; J: TRBJ1-1; V: TRBV6-6; D: -; CDR3: CASSWRPITEAFF; DNA: TGTGCCAGCAGCTGGCGGCCGATTACTGAAGCTTTCTTT
size: -; J: TRBJ2-2; V: TRBV7-9; D: -; CDR3: CAARVADINTGELFF; DNA: TGTGCCGCTAGAGTGGCCGATATTAACACCGGGGAGCTGTTTTTT
size: -; J: TRBJ1-2; V: TRBV27; D: -; CDR3: CASSFMAPPHGYTF; DNA: TGTGCCAGCAGTTTTATGGCACCGCCCCATGGCTACACCTTC
size: -; J: TRBJ2-1; V: TRBV7-2; D: TRBD1; CDR3: CASSPRDRGWYNEQFF; DNA: TGTGCCAGCAGCCCGAGGGACAGGGGGTGGTACAATGAGCAGTTCTTC
size: -; J: TRBJ1-1; V: TRBV6-1; D: -; CDR3: CASSVQGTEAFF; DNA: TGTGCCAGCAGTGTCCAGGGGACTGAAGCTTTCTTT